This T cell receptor beta chain was identified in a study of T-cell reconstitution after alpha-beta-depleted transplantation in children. A TCRbeta library incorporating unique molecular identifiers was prepared. TCRdb re-called the PCR reads with MiXCR, one entry per CDR3 protein. Here the sample spans hundreds of thousands of distinct CDR3 sequences, roughly 15% being singletons. Per the germline V gene, CDR1 is SGHVS and CDR2 is FNYEAQ. This CDR3 contains 15 residues. V dropped 1 base and J dropped 2; count of bases not matched to a gene: 4. This clonotype was seen a few times. The sequencing here drew on PBMCs from the stem cell graft donor, taken from the stem cell graft. This chain uses TRBV7-6 with TRBJ1-1; 7 nucleotides line up with TRBD1. The sequence was collected from a human donor who donated a stem cell graft to a child with acute myeloid leukemia. CDR3 region: CASSLDAGGNTEAFF. Here the CDR3 DNA reads TGTGCCAGCAGCTTAGACGCAGGGGGAAACACTGAAGCTTTCTTT.